Below are 14 T cell receptor beta chains sequenced from a single sample in a study of T cell clonality in common variable immunodeficiency. These receptors are not linked to any known antigen. Some clones are missing from TCRdb's copy, which holds only in-frame ones; the method was immunoSEQ multiplex PCR. The sample is made up of about 34,000 clones, none counted only once. Findings and limits, study-wide: Fewer deletions and N-nucleotide insertions were reportedly seen in common variable immunodeficiency TCR beta sequences.

The sequencing sample was made of peripheral blood mononuclear cells. The receptors were gathered from a human donor with common variable immunodeficiency.

The table lists this clone with many counts. The CDR3 goes on 3 residues after the read ends, and that part is filled in from the germline J gene. This chain links TRBV4-2 with TRBJ2-1; D perhaps matches TRBD1 (6 bases). Trimming removed 4 bases from V and 8 bases from J, with 18 bases in between. The germline V gene has CDR1 LGHNA and CDR2 YNFKEQ. This CDR3 is built from 15 residues. The part of the CDR3 DNA that was read is TGTGCCAGCAGCCGCGAATCCTTACCAGGGGATGAG. It codes for CASSRESLPGDE. The complete CDR3 reads CASSRESLPGDEQFF.

About this clone: The DNA ends 3 residues before the CDR3 does, and the rest of the CDR3 is filled in from the germline J gene. Other DNA variants within this sample encode the same CDR3. The chain combines TRBV18 with TRBJ1-3, with 7 nucleotides matching TRBD1. Germline CDR1 and CDR2: KGHSH and LQKENI. This CDR3 has 16 amino acids. V was clipped by 6 bases and J by 0 bases; unmatched bases: 8. This chain's CDR3 is CASSPRQGPSGNTIYF. The part of the CDR3 DNA that was read is TGTGCCAGCTCGCCAAGACAGGGACCCTCTGGAAACACC.

This clone occurred many times. The CDR3 end is not reached by the read, which stops 3 residues before it; the germline J gene fills it in. The chain has TRBV20-1 and TRBJ1-2; D might be TRBD1 (6 bases). CDR3 length: 11 residues. Germline V gives CDR1 DFQATT, CDR2 SNEGSKA (reference sequence). V gave up 5 bases and J gave up 6 bases, with 10 bases separating them. Partial CDR3 DNA: TGCAGTGCTCTGTGGGGGCATGGC. Its protein is CSALWGHG. The full-length CDR3 reads as CSALWGHGYTF.

This clone occurred many times. The CDR3 end falls 3 residues outside the read, so it is completed with the germline J gene. The same CDR3 arises from other DNA sequences in this sample as well. The V gene is TRBV7-3, the J gene TRBJ2-1, with TRBD2 identical over 7 bases. There are 16 residues in the CDR3. V dropped 5 bases and J dropped 3; count of bases not matched to a gene: 10. The germline V gene encodes CDR1 SGHTA and CDR2 FQGTGA. The part of the CDR3 DNA that was read is TGTGCCAGCAGCCGGGCGGGGCGGGGGATCTACAATGAG. It specifies CASSRAGRGIYNE. The whole CDR3 sequence is CASSRAGRGIYNEQFF.

The CDR3 here is CASSFQGSSGNTIYF. Incomplete CDR3 DNA: TGTGCCAGCAGCTTCCAGGGGAGCTCTGGAAACACC. This rearrangement joins TRBV7-2 to TRBJ1-3; a weak D match, TRBD1 (6 bases). The read falls 3 residues short of the CDR3 end, and the missing part is taken from the germline J gene. V was trimmed by 3 bases and J by 0 bases, leaving 9 bases between them. CDR1 and CDR2 from the germline V gene are SGHTA and FQGNSA. The CDR3 length is 15 residues.

By share of the sample, this clone is medium-sized. The observed sequence ends 3 residues before the CDR3 terminus, with the missing tail filled in from the germline J gene. V is TRBV7-9 and J is TRBJ1-1; D perhaps matches TRBD1 (6 bases). CDR3 length equals 13 residues. Trimming left V 3 bases short and J 2 bases short, with 7 bases between. Germline V gives CDR1 SEHNR, CDR2 FQNEAQ (reference sequence). CDR3 DNA (partial): TGTGCCAGCAGCTTGGGGGCCAACACTGAA. Its translation is CASSLGANTE. The CDR3, in full, reads CASSLGANTEAFF.

This clone was seen at least ten times. The CDR3 goes on 3 residues after the read ends, and that part is filled in from the germline J gene. V gene TRBV29-1 combines with J gene TRBJ1-2; TRBD1 aligns across 8 bases. The CDR3 extends over 13 amino acids. J gave up 4 bases and V 7 bases, and 8 bases lay outside the gene matches. The germline CDR1 and CDR2 sequences are SQVTM and ANQGSEA. The CDR3 sequence: CSASFTGGYGYTF. The DNA read from the CDR3 is TGCAGCGCCAGCTTTACAGGGGGCTATGGC.

At least ten counts were recorded for this clone. The read stops 3 residues short of the end of the CDR3; the missing end is completed from the germline J gene. This chain connects TRBV6-2 or TRBV6-3 to TRBJ2-4; a weak D match, TRBD1 (5 bases). The V gene's germline CDR1 is MNHEY and CDR2 SVGEGT. This CDR3 has 14 amino acids. V shed 5 bases and J shed 9 bases, with 17 bases lying between them. CDR3 amino acids: CASSPTWGPGIQYF. CDR3 DNA (partial): TGTGCCAGCAGTCCAACCTGGGGCCCGGGCATT.

This clone was picked up many times. Coverage ceases 3 residues before the CDR3 finishes, and the germline J gene fills in the end. The chain combines TRBV13 with TRBJ2-7, with D possibly TRBD2 on 5 matching bases. The CDR3 covers 14 residues. Germline CDR1 PRHDT, CDR2 FYEKMQ (reference sequence). V was trimmed by 5 bases and J by 3 bases, leaving 14 bases between them. CDR3 amino acids: CASSPGRAIYEQYF. The DNA read from the CDR3 is TGTGCCAGCAGCCCCGGGCGGGCGATCTACGAG. Together with reference TRBV13 and TRBJ2-7, the CDR3 gives the full variable domain: AAGVIQSPRHLIKEKRETATLKCYPIPRHDTVYWYQQGPGQDPQFLISFYEKMQSDKGSIPDRFSAQQFSDYHSELNMSSLELGDSALYFCASSPGRAIYEQYFGPGTRLTVT.

In its sample, this clone was seen many times. The CDR3 end is not reached by the read, which stops 3 residues before it; the germline J gene fills it in. The sample carries other DNA sequences with the same CDR3. V usage is TRBV19 and J usage is TRBJ2-1; D might be TRBD2 (6 bases). Looked up from germline, CDR1 is LNHDA and CDR2 is SQIVND (reference sequence). CDR3 length: 15 amino acids. V lost 5 bases to trimming and J lost 0 bases, with 11 bases between them. CDR3 residues: CASSRAGGSYNEQFF. The sequenced CDR3 bases are TGTGCCAGTAGTCGAGCGGGTGGCTCCTACAATGAG.

This clone was seen more than once but under ten times. The read is 3 residues too short to cover the CDR3 end, so that end is filled in from the germline J gene. The genes are TRBV5-3 and TRBJ2-5, with 10 bases matching TRBD1. TRBV5-3 qualifies as an ORF whose function is uncertain. The V gene end was trimmed by 3 bases and the J gene end by 2 bases; junction bases not matched to a gene: 7. CDR3 length: 16 residues. CDR3 sequence: CARSYLGQGDQETQYF. The part of the CDR3 DNA that was read is TGTGCCAGAAGCTACCTCGGACAGGGGGATCAAGAGACC.

The table lists this clone with many counts. The CDR3 here is CASSLQGANADTQYF. CDR3 DNA, as far as it was read: TGTGCCAGCAGCTTACAAGGGGCAAACGCAGATACG. The chain is built from TRBV7-9 and TRBJ2-3, with TRBD1 as a possible D gene (5 bases). The read terminates 3 residues ahead of where the CDR3 ends, so the germline J gene completes it. The CDR3 contains 15 residues. V gave up 2 bases and J gave up 4 bases, with 13 bases separating them. Germline lookup yields CDR1 SEHNR and CDR2 FQNEAQ (reference sequence).

This clone is labeled as medium-sized. The read ends 3 residues before the CDR3 terminus; that terminus is restored from the germline J gene. This rearrangement joins TRBV7-9 to TRBJ2-7, with 8 bases lining up with TRBD2. The V gene end was trimmed by 1 base and the J gene end by 2 bases; junction bases not matched to a gene: 1. Germline assignment: CDR1 SEHNR and CDR2 FQNEAQ (reference sequence). This CDR3 contains 14 residues. The covered CDR3 bases are TGTGCCAGCAGCTTAGGGACTAGCCCCTACGAG. This gives the protein CASSLGTSPYE. In full, the CDR3 is CASSLGTSPYEQYF.

In the case of this clone: The read stops 3 residues short of the end of the CDR3; the missing end is completed from the germline J gene. The J gene is TRBJ2-1, the V gene TRBV19, with unresolved D. Germline loops: CDR1 LNHDA, CDR2 SQIVND (reference sequence). Trimming took 6 bases from V and 4 from J, leaving 13 bases between them. This CDR3 comprises 14 residues. CDR3 loop: CASSPSQGYNEQFF. CDR3 bases read: TGTGCCAGTAGCCCATCTCAAGGGTACAATGAG.